Listed here is a single T cell receptor (beta chain). Its cognate antigen is unknown. Libraries were prepared by immunoSEQ multiplex PCR; TCRdb keeps only in-frame clonotypes and omits some of them. The sample records approximately 50,000 clones, over 70% being singletons. The data were taken from a study of lymphopenia after photon versus proton radiotherapy. Study results and limitations: In patients who died, overall survival fell as post-nadir TCR diversity dropped more. Survival link was tested only in deceased patients; proton benefit remains a possibility. Under photons, naive T cells and diversity fell while effector/memory populations rose. After the lymphocyte nadir, photon-treated repertoires showed oligoclonal expansion, especially of CD8+ Temra cells.

The sequences come from peripheral blood, collected from a patient treated with photon-based radiotherapy. The source is a man in his fifties with gastric cancer.

The CDR3 coding sequence is TGTGCCAGCAGCTTAACTGGGCCGGGGCTCCAGTTCTTC. Its protein is CASSLTGPGLQFF. The chain links TRBV7-3 to TRBJ2-1; the D call may be TRBD1 or TRBD2 (5 bases each). The CDR3 totals 13 residues. Trimming removed 0 bases at V and 13 bases at J, with 13 bases between. Germline assignment: CDR1 SGHTA and CDR2 FQGTGA.